What follows is one TCR beta chain and its context. Sequence at one end of the junction differs from germline and may be a read error. The data were obtained in a study of shared T cell receptors in the human thymus. The protocol was immunoSEQ multiplex PCR, while the TCRdb copy is restricted to in-frame clones and leaves out a portion. The sample includes approximately 730,000 clones, 70% to 90% of them seen just once. There are 17 residues in the CDR3. Germline CDR1 and CDR2: SGHDT and YYEEEE. The sample also formed part of further work on human thymus T cells. That paper notes: Corrective heart surgery yielded resections, and these provided the thymus tissue. Blood and thymic repertoires both appeared biased in V and J gene usage.

The chain is built from TRBV5-6 and TRBJ1-6; 7 bases map to TRBD1. This TCR was sampled from a girl under three years old with a congenital heart defect. The specimen was thymocytes. CDR3 residues: CASSLYRGPGYHSPLHF. The CDR3 nucleotides are TGTGCCAGCAGCTTATACAGGGGTCCCGGCTATCATTCACCCCTCCACTTT.